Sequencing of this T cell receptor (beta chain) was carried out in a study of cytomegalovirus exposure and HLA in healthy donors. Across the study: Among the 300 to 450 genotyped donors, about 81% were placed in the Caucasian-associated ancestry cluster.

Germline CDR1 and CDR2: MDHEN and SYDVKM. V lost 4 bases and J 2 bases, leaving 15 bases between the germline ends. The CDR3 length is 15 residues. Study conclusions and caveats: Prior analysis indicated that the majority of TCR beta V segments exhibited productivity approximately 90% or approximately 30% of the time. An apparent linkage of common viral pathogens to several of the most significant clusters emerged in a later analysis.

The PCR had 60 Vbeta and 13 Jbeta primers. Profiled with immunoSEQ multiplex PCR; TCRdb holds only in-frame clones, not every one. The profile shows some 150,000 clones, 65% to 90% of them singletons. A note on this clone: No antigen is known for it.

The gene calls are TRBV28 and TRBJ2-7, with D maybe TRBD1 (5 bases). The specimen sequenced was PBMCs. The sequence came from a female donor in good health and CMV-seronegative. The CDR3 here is CASSSTRVPPYEQYF. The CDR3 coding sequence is TGTGCCAGCAGTTCCACCAGGGTCCCCCCCTACGAGCAGTACTTC.